This T cell receptor beta chain was profiled in a study of blood T cell repertoires in COVID-19. Background on the study: Sites in the United States, Italy and Spain provided acute and convalescent COVID-19 samples. PBMCs, B-cell-depleted T cells, or T cells provided the cDNA or gDNA that made up the material.

The authors' processing: Quantification of nucleated cells was approximated via reference gene primer amplification. TCRdb's table, derived via immunoSEQ multiplex PCR, lists solely in-frame clones and lacks some. V, J and clone size were drawn from that table, and D and trimming were deduced from the DNA. The sample lists tens of thousands of clones, about 86% occurring once. The CDR3 totals 17 residues. Trimming cost V 4 bases and J 4 bases; bases outside gene matches: 14. The germline V gene encodes CDR1 SGHRS and CDR2 YFSETQ. Sample: peripheral blood. This chain joins TRBV5-1 and TRBJ2-3, with TRBD2 identical over 8 bases. This clonotype was sampled from a man over 45 with active COVID-19. The CDR3, as DNA: TGCGCCAGCAGCCCCGGGGGCAGCGGGAGTGCCCCAGATACGCAGTATTTT. This translates into CASSPGGSGSAPDTQYF.